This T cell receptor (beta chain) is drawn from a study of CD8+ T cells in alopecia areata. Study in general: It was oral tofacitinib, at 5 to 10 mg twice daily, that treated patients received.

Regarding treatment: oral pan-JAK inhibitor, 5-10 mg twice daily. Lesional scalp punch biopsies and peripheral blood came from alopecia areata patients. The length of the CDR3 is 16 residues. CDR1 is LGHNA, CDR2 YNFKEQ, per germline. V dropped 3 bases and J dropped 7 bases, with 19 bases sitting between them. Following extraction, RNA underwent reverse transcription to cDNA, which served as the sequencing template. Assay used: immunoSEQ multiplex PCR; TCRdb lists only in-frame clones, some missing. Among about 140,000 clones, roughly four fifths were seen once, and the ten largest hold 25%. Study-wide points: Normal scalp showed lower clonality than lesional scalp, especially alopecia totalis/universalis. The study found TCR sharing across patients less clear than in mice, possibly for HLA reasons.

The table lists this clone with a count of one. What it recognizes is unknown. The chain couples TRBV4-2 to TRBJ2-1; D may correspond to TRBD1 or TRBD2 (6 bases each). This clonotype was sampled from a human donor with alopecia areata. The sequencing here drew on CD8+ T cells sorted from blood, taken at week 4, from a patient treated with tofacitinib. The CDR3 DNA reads TGTGCCAGCAGCCACCTAGGGGGGCCTATGTTTAATGAGCAGTTCTTC. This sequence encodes CASSHLGGPMFNEQFF.